The TCR beta chain under discussion was sequenced for a study of T cells in tumors after PD-1 blockade (dated by TCRdb to between 2019 and 2020). With respect to the entire study: Patients were excluded if they had prior checkpoint blockade, use of systemic immunosuppressants, or recent radiotherapy or other anti-cancer therapy within 4 weeks. Pembrolizumab 200 mg every 3 weeks or cemiplimab 350 mg every 2 weeks was administered to patients. A subset of patients also received ongoing daily vismodegib 150 mg during anti-PD-1 treatment. Peripheral blood samples averaged around 110,000 TCR templates (range 24,679-257,772) and 35,000 to 40,000 unique clonotypes. Using site-matched tumors from BCC or SCC patients sampled before and after anti-PD-1 therapy, the study carried out paired single-cell RNA and TCR sequencing. To compare blood and tumor clonotypes, bulk TCR sequencing was performed on about 11 peripheral blood samples from roughly five patients. Clinical response was assessed using RECIST version 1.1. The paper's findings and limits, for the study overall: The source of novel T cell clones was not identified, and lymphoid organs or rare unexpanded clones within the tumor or the tumor periphery could be included among the possible sources. Around 42% of TCR clonotypes from the tumor were detected in blood, and certain novel exhausted tumor clones were present in blood collected before treatment, which suggests recruitment from the periphery.

V sheds 1 base and J sheds 5 bases, leaving 9 bases between their ends. Via the germline V gene, CDR1 is SGHRS and CDR2 YFSETQ. The CDR3 covers 13 residues, taking in both the cysteine and the phenylalanine. The retained sequence is limited to the CDR3, 39 bases, with the frame set at the first base. Taken with the paper, the label for time point translates to: before anti-PD-1 therapy. Genomic DNA extracted from tumor biopsies or peripheral blood was used for bulk TCRbeta sequencing, with input ranging from roughly 616 ng to 6,500 ng. Every patient had histologically proven advanced or metastatic basal or squamous cell carcinoma and was a poor candidate for surgical resection. Of the ten or so patients making up the basal cell carcinoma cohort, about 8 underwent bulk tumor TCR sequencing. Remarks on this clone: Its cognate antigen has yet to be identified. No base quality values were provided; no much bigger clone lies one nucleotide off. The sample contains more than one DNA sequence encoding this CDR3.

The immunoSEQ platform was used for deep TCRbeta sequencing. The study's own analysis went as follows. For further analysis, only productive rearrangements were exported from the immunoSEQ Analyzer. T cell phenotypes were assigned to bulk TCRbeta clonotypes by matching to single-cell RNA+TCR-seq clones sharing the same TCRbeta sequence. Tumor enrichment of a clone was calculated by dividing the clone's tumor frequency by the clone's PBMC frequency, both taken from bulk TCR sequencing. GLIPH was used to group TCRs into specificity groups, clusters of distinct TCRs likely recognizing common antigens via shared CDR3 motifs. The immuneACCESS repertoire file appears here via TCRdb, limited to in-frame rearrangements. These files lack a portion of the clones; in checked studies, under half of the deficit traces to unresolved V genes, and the cause of the others is not known. V and J calls and clone size are those listed in that table; D and trimming were worked out from the DNA. The sample includes fewer than 35,000 clones, with about three quarters observed a single time. Jointly, the top ten make up about 38% of the sample.

Source: PBMCs, taken before anti-PD-1 treatment. The TCR originated in a human donor with basal cell carcinoma. The sequence joins TRBV5-1 to TRBJ1-1, with TRBD1 tentatively as D gene (6 bases match). The nucleotide sequence is TGCGCCAGCAGCTTGAGAGGGGGGACTGAAGCTTTCTTT. Its protein reads: CASSLRGGTEAFF.